The clone carrying this T cell receptor (beta chain) occurred once. In the original processing: How many nucleated cells were present was estimated from reference gene primer amplification. Sequencing was performed with immunoSEQ multiplex PCR; in TCRdb, only in-frame clones are kept and a portion is missing. V, J and clone size reflect that table, while D and trimming were determined from the DNA. The sample contains roughly 230,000 clones, 85% to 90% of which appear only once. This sample was included in a study of blood T cell repertoires in COVID-19. Study in general: Specimens from acute and convalescent COVID-19 originated in the United States, Italy and Spain. PBMCs, B-cell-depleted T cells, or T cells were the source of the cDNA or gDNA that made up the material.

The CDR3 has 14 residues. V lost 5 bases to trimming and J lost 2 bases, with 13 bases between them. From germline, CDR1 is SGHTA and CDR2 FQGTGA. Source material: peripheral blood. The chain has TRBV7-3 and TRBJ2-7; D may be TRBD1 (5 bases). The TCR sequence derives from a woman aged 55-69 years with COVID-19, enrolled during active disease. The CDR3 loop reads CASSPRAGTYEQYF. The CDR3 bases are TGTGCCAGCAGCCCCCGGGCAGGGACCTACGAGCAGTACTTC. Looking up the rest from reference TRBV7-3 and TRBJ2-7 gives the full variable domain: GAGVSQTPSNKVTEKGKYVELRCDPISGHTALYWYRQSLGQGPEFLIYFQGTGAADDSGLPNDRFFAVRPEGSVSTLKIQRTERGDSAVYLCASSPRAGTYEQYFGPGTRLTVT.